The following is a T cell receptor beta chain sequence with its context. Its antigen is not identified. J lost 6 bases, V lost 1 base, and 4 bases had no gene match. The CDR3 covers 14 residues. CDR1 is SGDLS, CDR2 YYNGEE, per germline. Clones were sequenced by immunoSEQ multiplex PCR, and TCRdb holds only the in-frame ones, with some missing. The sample has 550,000 to 700,000 clones, about three quarters seen once; the top ten hold under 2%. These data come from a study of shared clonotypes between healthy human individuals. The study, taken as a whole, reports: A generally larger estimated richness was seen in naive subsets than in memory subsets.

The J gene is TRBJ2-5, the V gene TRBV9, with 9 bases aligning to TRBD1. This receptor was identified in a woman between 25 and 40 years old in good health. The sequencing input was memory CD4+ T cells sorted from blood. The subset denotes: CD45RA-negative fraction. This CDR3 is CASSVRQGGQTQYF. The CDR3 DNA follows: TGTGCCAGCAGCGTAAGACAGGGGGGACAGACCCAGTACTTC. Together with reference TRBV9 and TRBJ2-5, the CDR3 gives the full variable domain: DSGVTQTPKHLITATGQRVTLRCSPRSGDLSVYWYQQSLDQGLQFLIQYYNGEERAKGNILERFSAQQFPDLHSELNLSSLELGDSALYFCASSVRQGGQTQYFGPGTRLLVL.